The 9 T cell receptor beta chains below come from one sample, sequenced in a study of vaccination effects on CD4 cells after COVID-19. After expansion with viral peptide pools in the ViraFEST assay, antigen-specific CD4+ T cells were sequenced. Subsequent to 10 days of culture, CD4+ T cells were isolated. These receptors' targets are unknown. Libraries were prepared by immunoSEQ multiplex PCR; TCRdb keeps only in-frame clonotypes and omits some of them. This repertoire shows about 79,000 clones, 74% found once; its top ten account for 1.5% to 2%. Sequencing was performed on CD4+ T cells from PBMCs cultured with HCoV-229E spike peptides, taken before COVID-19 vaccination. These TCRs come from a human donor who received a COVID-19 vaccine.

In this sample, this clone turned up a few times. The chain couples TRBV19 to TRBJ2-4, with a possible D match to TRBD2 (7 bases). The ends were cut back, 3 bases at V and 0 bases at J, with 15 bases in the middle. Germline CDR1 LNHDA, CDR2 SQIVND (reference sequence). There are 17 residues in the CDR3. In DNA, the CDR3 is TGTGCCAGTAGTATTGGGGGGGCAGGCCTAGCCAAAAACATTCAGTACTTC. This encodes CASSIGGAGLAKNIQYF.

The chain combines TRBV2 with TRBJ2-5; 9 bases agree with TRBD1. The CDR3 runs to 15 residues. Germline assignment: CDR1 SNHLY and CDR2 FYNNEI. V was clipped by 7 bases and J by 0 bases; unmatched bases: 6. The DNA of the CDR3 is TGTGCCAGCAAAAGGACAGGGGCCGACCAAGAGACCCAGTACTTC. Translating it yields CASKRTGADQETQYF.

V is TRBV18 and J is TRBJ1-1; D is unclear. Germline V gives CDR1 KGHSH, CDR2 LQKENI. The V end lost 1 base, the J end lost 5 bases, and 11 bases lay between the germline ends. This CDR3 region has 14 residues. The CDR3 bases are TGTGCCAGCTCACCACTCTGGGATGGGACTGAAGCTTTCTTT. Amino acid sequence: CASSPLWDGTEAFF.

This chain joins TRBV2 and TRBJ2-3; weak D call: TRBD1 (5 bases). Germline CDR1 is SNHLY and CDR2 is FYNNEI. V was pared by 4 bases and J by 4 bases, with 15 bases between. There are 15 residues in the CDR3. For the CDR3, the DNA is TGTGCCAGCAGTGGAGGTAGGGGCTCGGCAGATACGCAGTATTTT. It yields the protein CASSGGRGSADTQYF.

The V call is TRBV19, the J call TRBJ2-1; a weak D match, TRBD2 (5 bases). CDR3 size: 13 residues. Germline V gene lookup returns CDR1 LNHDA and CDR2 SQIVND (reference sequence). Trimming shortened V by 3 bases and J by 9 bases, and 12 bases separated the two germline ends. This CDR3 is CASSISIGVEQFF. The CDR3 nucleotides are TGTGCCAGTAGTATCTCGATCGGGGTTGAGCAGTTCTTC.

The chain has TRBV19 and TRBJ2-1; TRBD1 matches 8 bases. This CDR3 contains 14 residues. Germline V gene data show CDR1 as LNHDA and CDR2 as SQIVND (reference sequence). The V gene end was trimmed by 6 bases and the J gene end by 4 bases; junction bases not matched to a gene: 5. Here the CDR3 reads CASSLQGAYNEQFF. CDR3 in DNA: TGTGCCAGTAGCCTCCAGGGGGCTTACAATGAGCAGTTCTTC.

Details on this clone: At one end, the junction sequence differs from germline, possibly due to a read error. The V call is TRBV7-9, the J call TRBJ2-5; 9 bases map to TRBD2. Germline V CDR1 and CDR2: SEHNR, FQNEAQ (reference sequence). CDR3 length: 14 amino acids. The chain's CDR3 is CASTLIAGEETQYF. Written as DNA, the CDR3 is TGTGCCAGCACCTTAATAGCGGGGGAGGAGACCCAGTACTTC.

This chain uses TRBV6-5 with TRBJ1-5, with a possible D match to TRBD1 (5 bases). The CDR3 totals 14 residues. Germline CDR1 reads MNHEY; CDR2 reads SVGAGI. With 6 bases removed from V and 3 bases from J, the gap between germline ends came to 12 bases. CDR3 in amino acids: CASSAGSNNQPQHF. As DNA, the CDR3 is TGTGCCAGCAGCGCAGGGAGTAACAATCAGCCCCAGCATTTT.

The chain employs TRBV7-2 and TRBJ1-4, with unresolved D. The CDR3 is made up of 15 amino acids. Germline V gene data show CDR1 as SGHTA and CDR2 as FQGNSA. V was cut by 1 base and J by 4 bases, with 10 bases left in between. The CDR3 reads CASSLERGFNEKLFF. In nucleotides, the CDR3 is TGTGCCAGCAGCTTAGAGCGAGGGTTTAATGAAAAACTGTTTTTT. The full variable domain, its missing parts supplied by reference TRBV7-2 and TRBJ1-4, is GAGVSQSPSNKVTEKGKDVELRCDPISGHTALYWYRQSLGQGLEFLIYFQGNSAPDKSGLPSDRFSAERTGGSVSTLTIQRTQQEDSAVYLCASSLERGFNEKLFFGSGTQLSVL.